This TCR beta chain was observed in a study of identical twins. Study observations and caveats: Within beta out-of-frame sequences, the excess sharing observed between twins was weaker. Out-of-frame alpha sequences that twins shared showed excess low generation probability. Fewer insertions characterized abundant cord blood beta clonotypes, whereas memory repertoires showed none.

This clonotype was seen repeatedly, ten times or more. Its specificity is unknown. Trimming cost V 4 bases and J 4 bases; bases outside gene matches: 7. CDR3 length equals 15 residues. Germline loops: CDR1 SGHRS, CDR2 YFSETQ. TCRdb independently ran MiXCR on the 5' RACE reads; one entry per CDR3 protein. The sample holds more than 350,000 distinct CDR3 sequences, 9% seen once. Sequenced material: naive T cells sorted from blood. The chain carries TRBV5-1 and TRBJ2-1, with 8 bases lining up with TRBD2. This receptor was obtained from a woman aged 50 to 65 in good health. CDR3 loop: CASSAGTREYNEQFF. CDR3 coding DNA: TGCGCCAGCAGCGCCGGGACTAGAGAATACAATGAGCAGTTCTTC.